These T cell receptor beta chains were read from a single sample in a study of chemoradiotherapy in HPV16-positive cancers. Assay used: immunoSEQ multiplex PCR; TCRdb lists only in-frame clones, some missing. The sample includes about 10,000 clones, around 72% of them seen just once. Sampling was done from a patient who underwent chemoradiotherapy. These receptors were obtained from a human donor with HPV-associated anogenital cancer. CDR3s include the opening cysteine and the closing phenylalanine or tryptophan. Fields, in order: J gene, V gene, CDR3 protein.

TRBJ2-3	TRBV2	CASARGVSTDTQYF
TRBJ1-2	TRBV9	CASSVEWGPQYGYTF
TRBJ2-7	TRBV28	CASSSQGAWSYEQYF
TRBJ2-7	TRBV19	CASSISGLAGIYEQYF
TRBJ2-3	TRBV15	CATSRDPPGTGSDTQYF
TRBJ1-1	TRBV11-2	CASNLNENTEAFF
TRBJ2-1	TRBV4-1	CASSQDHLGEQFF
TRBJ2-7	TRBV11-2	CASSLGGGNDEQYF
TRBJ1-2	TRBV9	CASSVGVPGEGGYTF
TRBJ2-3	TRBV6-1	CASSEQLAGAGDTQYF
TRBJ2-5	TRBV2	CASSDGAGLQETQYF
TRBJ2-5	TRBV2	CASSAETRRWETQYF
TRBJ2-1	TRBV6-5	CASSIGTGSYNEQFF
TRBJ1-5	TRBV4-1	CASSRKTGVNQPQHF
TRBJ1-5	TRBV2	CASSEGLNQPQHF
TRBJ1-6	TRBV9	CASSVGGDNSPLHF
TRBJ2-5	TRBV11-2	CASSSSTSRFSQETQYF
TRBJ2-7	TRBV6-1	CASMRGQGGYEQYF
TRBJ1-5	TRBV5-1	CASSAEGISNQPQHF
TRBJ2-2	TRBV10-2	CASTHTGELFF
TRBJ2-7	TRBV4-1	CASSLGVSNFYEQYF
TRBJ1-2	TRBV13	CASSLAGGYGYTF